The present T cell receptor beta chain was sequenced within a study of blood T cell repertoires in COVID-19. Study in general: COVID-19 samples from acute and convalescent phases originated in the United States, Italy and Spain. T cells, B-cell-depleted T cells, or PBMCs provided the cDNA or gDNA that served as material.

Germline assignment: CDR1 SGHAT and CDR2 FQNNGV. V dropped 3 bases and J dropped 6 bases, with 11 bases sitting between them. The CDR3 loop spans 13 amino acids. Using immunoSEQ multiplex PCR, the repertoire was profiled, and TCRdb retains in-frame clones only, with some absent. The data contain 210,000 or so clones, approximately 78% of them singletons. The receptor was derived from an elderly woman with acute or convalescent COVID-19. The chain couples TRBV11-2 to TRBJ1-2; tentatively, D is TRBD1 (5 bases). Sequenced: peripheral blood. CDR3 bases: TGTGCCAGCAGCTTTGAAAGGGGTCATGGCTACACCTTC. Residues: CASSFERGHGYTF.